The 8 T cell receptor beta chains in this list originate from one sample, sequenced in a study of blood T cells in healthy people across ages. PCR was performed a second time for 7 to 11 cycles using a sample-barcoded 5' primer and a J-beta primer mix. TCRdb processed the 5' RACE reads anew with MiXCR; each CDR3 protein has one entry. The sample yields more than 500,000 distinct CDR3 sequences, approximately 25% seen once. The sample taken for sequencing was blood. Receptors originate from a woman in her 70s in good health.

V is TRBV12-3 or TRBV12-4 and J is TRBJ1-5; D uncertain. Trimming shortened V by 3 bases and J by 10 bases, and 10 bases separated the two germline ends. This CDR3 region has 12 residues. CDR3 loop: CASSFRPSPQHF. In nucleotides, the CDR3 is TGTGCCAGCAGTTTCCGCCCGAGCCCCCAGCATTTT.

This chain joins TRBV20-1 and TRBJ2-1; D tentatively reads TRBD1 or TRBD2 (5 bases each). Germline V gene lookup returns CDR1 DFQATT and CDR2 SNEGSKA (reference sequence). CDR3 size: 13 residues. Trimming pared 3 bases from V and 7 bases from J, leaving 13 bases between. The CDR3 region has the DNA TGCAGTGCTAGTGCCGGGGACGGGAATGAGCAGTTCTTC. It codes for CSASAGDGNEQFF.

In this sample, this clonotype turned up once. The J gene is TRBJ2-3, the V gene TRBV12-3 or TRBV12-4; TRBD2 agrees at 8 bases. V lost 4 bases and J lost 4; bases outside the gene matches: 16. The CDR3 length is 18 residues. This CDR3 reads CASSSPFLDSGAADTQYF. CDR3 coding DNA: TGTGCCAGCAGTTCCCCGTTCTTAGATAGCGGGGCAGCAGATACGCAGTATTTT.

This clonotype has a handful of counts. This chain connects TRBV9 to TRBJ1-4; 7 nucleotides line up with TRBD1. Trimming cost V 3 bases and J 13 bases; bases outside gene matches: 12. Germline V gives CDR1 SGDLS, CDR2 YYNGEE. This CDR3 has 14 residues. CDR3 nucleotide sequence: TGTGCCAGCAGCGGACAGGGACAGACGGGCCCACTGTTTTTT. This codes for CASSGQGQTGPLFF.

This CDR3 reads CASSLSGAEAFF. The CDR3 bases are TGTGCCAGCAGCCTTTCAGGGGCTGAAGCTTTCTTT. The chain uses TRBV3-1 and TRBJ1-1, with a possible D match to TRBD1 (6 bases). The CDR3 is made up of 12 amino acids. The V end was cut by 4 bases, the J end by 6 bases, with 9 bases between. CDR1 LGHDT and CDR2 YNNKEL come from the germline V gene (reference sequence).

This clonotype was recorded a few times. The chain uses TRBV4-1 and TRBJ1-6, with D perhaps TRBD1 (5 bases). Trimming cost V 0 bases and J 7 bases, with 19 bases left between them. CDR1 and CDR2 (germline): MGHRA, YSYEKL. The CDR3 has 18 amino acids. CDR3 nucleotides: TGCGCCAGCAGCCAAGAAAGGTCCATAGGGACCCAGAATTCACCCCTCCACTTT. This codes for CASSQERSIGTQNSPLHF.

This clonotype has a handful of counts. The CDR3 region is CSARGIAGGHNEQFF. CDR3 sequence (DNA): TGCAGTGCTAGAGGAATAGCGGGGGGGCACAATGAGCAGTTCTTC. The V call is TRBV20-1, the J call TRBJ2-1; 11 bases fit TRBD2. Germline CDR1 reads DFQATT; CDR2 reads SNEGSKA (reference sequence). The CDR3 extends over 15 amino acids. Losses at the gene ends were 1 base for V and 5 bases for J; bases not matched to a gene: 4.

In its sample, this clonotype was seen a few times. The chain recombines TRBV6-6 with TRBJ2-5, with D uncertain. V was clipped by 1 base and J by 5 bases, with 8 bases between them. The CDR3 has 13 amino acids. Germline loops: CDR1 MNHNY, CDR2 SVGAGI (reference sequence). The CDR3 region has the DNA TGTGCCAGCAGTTACTACGGGCCGGAGACCCAGTACTTC. It codes for CASSYYGPETQYF.